This record concerns one TCR beta chain sequence. Germline CDR1 is SGHDT and CDR2 is YYEEEE. V lost 4 bases to trimming and J lost 0 bases; unmatched junction nucleotides: 6. This CDR3 has 17 amino acids. This specimen belongs to a study of OX40 agonist ivuxolimab in advanced cancers. The table came from immunoSEQ multiplex PCR; TCRdb's copy has only in-frame clones and leaves some out. The sample holds some 45,000 clones; approximately 86% are singletons and the top ten take about 15%. The specimen was CD4+ or CD8+ T cells sorted from blood, collected in a trial of the OX40 agonist ivuxolimab. V gene TRBV5-6 combines with J gene TRBJ2-6; the match to TRBD1 covers 8 bases. The clonotype originates from an adult with an advanced solid tumor such as melanoma, head and neck, liver or kidney cancer. CDR3 nucleotide sequence: TGTGCCAGCAGCCCTGGACAGGGCCTCTCTGGGGCCAACGTCCTGACTTTC. Its translation: CASSPGQGLSGANVLTF.